This is a list of T cell receptor beta chains from one sample in a study of control samples from healthy donors and cancer patients. Assay used: immunoSEQ multiplex PCR; TCRdb lists only in-frame clones, some missing. The sample lists around 80,000 clones, about 88% occurring once. Input material: blood. These receptors were taken from a woman aged 50 to 65 in good health. Each CDR3 is given with its conserved first and last residue. The D gene is left open where the match is weak. The size entry is marked missing in some rows and otherwise reads once, few, many or a size class.

V gene,D gene,clone size,J gene,CDR3 protein,CDR3 DNA
TRBV24-1,TRBD1,.,TRBJ1-1,CATSDRGGTEAFF,TGTGCCACCAGTGACAGGGGGGGGACTGAAGCTTTCTTT
TRBV18,.,.,TRBJ2-1,CASSLKVRGDEQFF,TGTGCCAGCTCTCTTAAGGTACGGGGCGATGAGCAGTTCTTC
TRBV6-2/TRBV6-3,TRBD1,.,TRBJ1-5,CASSYRRTGIGMSNQPQHF,TGTGCCAGCAGTTACCGAAGGACAGGGATAGGTATGAGCAATCAGCCCCAGCATTTT
TRBV5-4,TRBD2,once,TRBJ2-3,CASSPGGSGGDTQYF,TGTGCCAGCAGCCCGGGGGGTAGCGGGGGAGATACGCAGTATTTT
TRBV6-5,.,few,TRBJ1-5,CASSSGGAQPQHF,TGTGCCAGCAGTTCAGGAGGAGCTCAGCCCCAGCATTTT
TRBV6-5,.,.,TRBJ2-7,CASSYSRGYEQYF,TGTGCCAGCAGTTACTCTAGGGGCTACGAGCAGTACTTC
TRBV30,.,once,TRBJ2-7,CAWSPSGREQYF,TGTGCCTGGAGTCCCTCAGGGCGCGAGCAGTACTTC
TRBV10-3,TRBD1,.,TRBJ1-4,CAISKGTDEKLFF,TGTGCCATCAGTAAGGGGACAGATGAAAAACTGTTTTTT
TRBV25-1,.,.,TRBJ1-6,CASRSGYNSPLHF,TGTGCCAGCAGGAGTGGGTATAATTCACCCCTCCACTTT
TRBV12-3/TRBV12-4,.,.,TRBJ2-1,CASSPTTEQFF,TGTGCCAGCAGTCCCACTACTGAGCAGTTCTTC
TRBV19,.,.,TRBJ2-7,CASSIRGTEYTYEQYF,TGTGCCAGTAGTATTCGAGGGACGGAATATACCTACGAGCAGTACTTC
TRBV3-1/TRBV3-2,.,.,TRBJ2-1,CASSQFDEQFF,TGTGCCAGCAGCCAATTTGATGAGCAGTTCTTC
TRBV30,TRBD1,once,TRBJ2-6,CAWTAGQGVDRDVLTF,TGTGCCTGGACGGCGGGACAGGGGGTCGATCGGGACGTCCTGACTTTC
TRBV21-1,.,.,TRBJ2-1,CASSKGQAGGRNEQFF,TGTGCCAGCAGCAAAGGACAAGCGGGGGGACGGAATGAGCAGTTCTTC
TRBV4-1,TRBD2,once,TRBJ2-1,CASSQVLAGDRDEQFF,TGCGCCAGCAGCCAAGTCCTAGCGGGGGACCGGGATGAGCAGTTCTTC
TRBV5-1,.,.,TRBJ1-3,CASSLNQIPSGNTIYF,TGCGCCAGCAGCTTAAATCAGATTCCCTCTGGAAACACCATATATTTT
TRBV7-8,.,.,TRBJ2-3,CASSLALDTQYF,TGTGCCAGCAGCTTAGCGTTAGATACGCAGTATTTT
TRBV5-1,.,.,TRBJ1-4,CAVQLGLHPGNEKLFF,TGCGCCGTACAATTGGGACTTCATCCGGGTAATGAAAAACTGTTTTTT
TRBV3-1/TRBV3-2,.,.,TRBJ1-3,CASSSVPSSSGNTIYF,TGTGCCAGCAGCTCCGTTCCCTCTAGCTCTGGAAACACCATATATTTT
TRBV11-2,.,once,TRBJ2-1,CASSLHYGAGNNEQFF,TGTGCCAGCAGCTTACACTATGGAGCGGGTAACAATGAGCAGTTCTTC
TRBV11-2,.,.,TRBJ1-3,CASSLEQWNLNTIYF,TGTGCCAGCAGCTTAGAACAGTGGAACCTAAACACCATATATTTT
TRBV28,.,.,TRBJ1-2,CASSKITGSNYGYTF,TGTGCCAGCAGTAAAATCACAGGGAGTAACTATGGCTACACCTTC
TRBV27,.,.,TRBJ1-2,CASSSGDASNYGYTF,TGTGCCAGCAGTTCAGGGGACGCTTCTAACTATGGCTACACCTTC
TRBV18,TRBD2,.,TRBJ2-3,CASSPRSGGGDTQYF,TGTGCCAGCTCACCACGGAGCGGGGGCGGAGATACGCAGTATTTT
TRBV3-1/TRBV3-2,.,.,TRBJ1-5,CASSQAGGSNQPQHF,TGTGCCAGCAGCCAAGCAGGAGGCAGCAATCAGCCCCAGCATTTT
TRBV6-5,.,.,TRBJ2-7,CASEGSTYEQYF,TGTGCCAGCGAGGGGTCGACCTACGAGCAGTACTTC
TRBV7-8,TRBD1,.,TRBJ2-3,CASSSQRGRTDTQYF,TGTGCCAGCAGCTCCCAAAGGGGGCGGACAGATACGCAGTATTTT
TRBV11-2,.,once,TRBJ2-7,CASSSPRTTGEQYF,TGTGCCAGCAGCTCCCCTCGCACTACTGGAGAGCAGTACTTC
TRBV10-3,.,once,TRBJ1-2,CAISEPPGDPYGYTF,TGTGCCATCAGTGAACCGCCGGGAGATCCTTATGGCTACACCTTC
TRBV30,.,few,TRBJ1-1,CAWSVRGNTEAFF,TGTGCCTGGAGTGTACGCGGAAACACTGAAGCTTTCTTT
TRBV5-1,TRBD2,.,TRBJ2-3,CASGRGTSGWLGADTQYF,TGCGCCAGCGGGCGCGGGACTAGCGGGTGGCTGGGGGCAGATACGCAGTATTTT
TRBV7-2,.,.,TRBJ1-1,CASSEGRANTEAFF,TGTGCCAGCAGCGAGGGACGGGCGAACACTGAAGCTTTCTTT
TRBV19,.,.,TRBJ1-6,CASSRNQNSYNSPLHF,TGTGCCAGTAGTCGAAATCAGAACTCCTATAATTCACCCCTCCACTTT
TRBV19,TRBD2,.,TRBJ2-2,CASTKTSGGAYTGELFF,TGTGCCAGTACCAAGACTAGCGGGGGGGCTTACACCGGGGAGCTGTTTTTT
TRBV5-4,.,.,TRBJ1-2,CASSWAGTANYGYTF,TGTGCCAGCAGCTGGGCAGGGACGGCTAACTATGGCTACACCTTC
TRBV6-6,TRBD2,few,TRBJ2-7,CASRLSGGAYEQYF,TGTGCCAGCAGGTTAAGCGGGGGGGCTTACGAGCAGTACTTC
TRBV4-2,TRBD2,once,TRBJ2-1,CASSQRLTGSGGINEQFF,TGTGCCAGCAGCCAACGACTAACGGGTAGCGGGGGGATAAATGAGCAGTTCTTC
TRBV12-3/TRBV12-4,.,.,TRBJ1-1,CASSLGLLLEAFF,TGTGCCAGCAGCCTGGGACTCCTACTTGAAGCTTTCTTT
TRBV6-5,TRBD1,once,TRBJ2-1,CASRGTGGNEQFF,TGTGCCAGCAGAGGGACAGGTGGCAATGAGCAGTTCTTC
TRBV7-9,.,.,TRBJ1-2,CASTWLLGSPYGYTF,TGTGCCAGCACCTGGCTCCTTGGCTCACCGTATGGCTACACCTTC
TRBV5-1,TRBD2,once,TRBJ2-1,CASSFSSGGYNEQFF,TGCGCCAGCAGCTTCTCTAGCGGGGGATACAATGAGCAGTTCTTC
TRBV19,TRBD1,.,TRBJ2-5,CASSIGQGHLETQYF,TGTGCCAGTAGTATAGGACAGGGTCATTTGGAGACCCAGTACTTC
TRBV4-1,.,.,TRBJ2-1,CASSQDKLYRVHNEQFF,TGCGCCAGCAGCCAAGATAAGCTTTATAGAGTCCACAATGAGCAGTTCTTC
TRBV29-1,.,.,TRBJ2-1,CSVALNYNEQFF,TGCAGCGTTGCCCTGAACTACAATGAGCAGTTCTTC
TRBV6-5,.,.,TRBJ2-1,CASSLDGFGNNEQFF,TGTGCCAGCAGTTTAGACGGGTTTGGGAACAATGAGCAGTTCTTC
TRBV2,TRBD2,.,TRBJ2-3,CASSAERGGSTDTQYF,TGTGCCAGCAGTGCCGAGCGGGGGGGATCCACAGATACGCAGTATTTT
TRBV6-1,TRBD1,.,TRBJ1-3,CASSGGQGATSGNTIYF,TGTGCCAGCAGTGGAGGACAGGGGGCAACCTCTGGAAACACCATATATTTT
TRBV19,.,.,TRBJ2-7,CASSMGDNYEQYF,TGTGCCAGTAGTATGGGTGACAATTACGAGCAGTACTTC
TRBV14,.,.,TRBJ2-7,CASSQDWSPRYEQYF,TGTGCCAGCAGCCAAGATTGGAGCCCACGCTACGAGCAGTACTTC
TRBV19,.,.,TRBJ1-5,CASSILRDGNQPQHF,TGTGCCAGTAGCATCCTCCGGGACGGGAATCAGCCCCAGCATTTT
TRBV14,.,.,TRBJ2-2,CASSYGQSNTGELFF,TGTGCCAGCAGCTATGGACAGTCGAACACCGGGGAGCTGTTTTTT
TRBV2,.,.,TRBJ1-2,CASTAGWSLFYGYTF,TGTGCCAGCACCGCCGGCTGGTCTCTATTCTATGGCTACACCTTC
TRBV5-1,.,.,TRBJ2-3,CASSLDRDTDTQYF,TGCGCCAGCAGCTTAGATCGTGACACAGATACGCAGTATTTT
TRBV5-4,.,.,TRBJ2-2,CASSPTIGGFGTGELFF,TGTGCCAGCAGCCCTACTATTGGGGGCTTCGGCACCGGGGAGCTGTTTTTT
TRBV7-2,.,.,TRBJ1-2,CASSFAMGGYTF,TGTGCCAGCAGCTTCGCCATGGGCGGCTACACCTTC
TRBV5-5,.,.,TRBJ2-5,CASSLALSLETQYF,TGTGCCAGCAGCTTGGCCTTGAGTTTGGAGACCCAGTACTTC
TRBV7-9,.,once,TRBJ1-4,CASSSTRENEKLFF,TGTGCCAGCAGCTCTACTCGGGAGAATGAAAAACTGTTTTTT